Listed below are T cell receptor beta chains from one sample, sequenced in a study of blood T cell repertoires in COVID-19. Sequencing used immunoSEQ multiplex PCR; TCRdb keeps in-frame clones, though not all of them. The sample yields fewer than 350,000 clones, approximately 86% seen once. What was sequenced was peripheral blood. The receptors shown here come from a man aged 18 to 30 with active or convalescent COVID-19. The CDR3 runs from the conserved cysteine through the conserved F or W. D genes are given only for firm matches. Size is omitted from some rows. Given values are once, few, many or a class for expanded clones.

>NA|TRBJ1-2|NA|TRBV29-1
TGCAGCGTTCCACCAACGAGGCCACCACACTATGGCTACACCTTC
CSVPPTRPPHYGYTF
>NA|TRBJ1-6|NA|TRBV10-1
TGCGCCAGGCAGGCGGGGTCGGATAATTCACCCCTCCACTTT
CARQAGSDNSPLHF
>TRBD1|TRBJ1-2|NA|TRBV5-6
TGTGCCAGCGGAAGGACAGGGGGCATCGATGGCTACACCTTC
CASGRTGGIDGYTF
>NA|TRBJ1-6|NA|TRBV4-2
TGTGCCAGCAGCCAAGATATCCTAGACAGCGCCTATTCACCCCTCCACTTT
CASSQDILDSAYSPLHF
>TRBD2|TRBJ2-7|NA|TRBV2
TGTGCCAGCAGGGCGGCTAGCGGGGGGGGGTCCTCCGGCGAGCAGTACTTC
CASRAASGGGSSGEQYF
>NA|TRBJ2-2|NA|TRBV5-1
TGCGCCAGCAGCTTGGGCCAGGGCGGCACCGGGGAGCTGTTTTTT
CASSLGQGGTGELFF
>TRBD1|TRBJ1-1|NA|TRBV5-1
TGCGCCAGCAGCTTGGGGACAGGGGGCGCGAGTTTTGCTGAAGCTTTCTTT
CASSLGTGGASFAEAFF
>TRBD2|TRBJ2-7|NA|TRBV2
TGTGCCAGCAGGGGACTAGCGGGCGAGCAGTACTTC
CASRGLAGEQYF
>NA|TRBJ2-1|NA|TRBV29-1
TGCAGCGTTGTGCCCCCTTGGGTAGCCCGAACTGAGCAGTTCTTC
CSVVPPWVARTEQFF
>NA|TRBJ1-2|NA|TRBV9
TGTGCCAGCAGCTCCTGGACAGAGGGGATATATGGCTACACCTTC
CASSSWTEGIYGYTF
>TRBD1|TRBJ2-6|NA|TRBV5-1
TGCGCCACCGGGACAGGGAACTCTGGGGCCAACGTCCTGACTTTC
CATGTGNSGANVLTF
>TRBD1|TRBJ2-7|NA|TRBV5-1
TGCGCCAGCAGCTTGGAAACGGACAGGCTGTCCTACGAGCAGTACTTC
CASSLETDRLSYEQYF
>TRBD2|TRBJ2-5|NA|TRBV28
TGTGCCAGCAGTTTATTGGGACTAGCGGGGACCGGGGAGACCCAGTACTTC
CASSLLGLAGTGETQYF
>NA|TRBJ2-2|NA|TRBV11-3
TGTGCCAGCAGCTTAACTACCGGGGAGCTGTTTTTT
CASSLTTGELFF
>NA|TRBJ2-7|NA|TRBV6-6
TGTGCCAGCAGTCTCCTTGGGGGCGGGCAGTACTCCTACGAGCAGTACTTC
CASSLLGGGQYSYEQYF
>NA|TRBJ2-7|once|TRBV2
TGTGCCAGCAGGGCCTCAGGGTTGACCTACGAGCAGTACTTC
CASRASGLTYEQYF
>TRBD1|TRBJ1-2|NA|TRBV7-9
TGTGCCAGCAGCCACCCCCCGGACAGGGAGGACTATGGCTACACCTTC
CASSHPPDREDYGYTF
>TRBD2|TRBJ2-5|NA|TRBV7-6
TGTGCCAGCAGCGTGAGCGGGAACAGGGAGACCCAGTACTTC
CASSVSGNRETQYF
>NA|TRBJ2-1|NA|TRBV4-3
TGCGCCAGCAGCCACCTAATCGACGGGGACATTGAGCAGTTCTTC
CASSHLIDGDIEQFF
>NA|TRBJ1-3|NA|TRBV4-1
TGCGCCAGCAGCAAAGTTCGCACAGGGCCTGCGCTCTCTGGAAACACCATATATTTT
CASSKVRTGPALSGNTIYF
>NA|TRBJ1-2|once|TRBV5-6
TGTGCCAGCAGCTTTGACAGGCCTTCTAACTATGGCTACACCTTC
CASSFDRPSNYGYTF
>TRBD2|TRBJ2-5|NA|TRBV6-2/TRBV6-3
TGTGCCAGCAGCCGGGAGGGGGGGACGAAAGAGACCCAGTACTTC
CASSREGGTKETQYF
>TRBD1|TRBJ2-1|NA|TRBV19
TGTGCCAGTAGTATCAACTCAGGGACAGCATACAATGAGCAGTTCTTC
CASSINSGTAYNEQFF
>NA|TRBJ2-3|NA|TRBV4-3
TGCGCCAGCAGCCAAGATCACAGTTACGATACGCAGTATTTT
CASSQDHSYDTQYF
>NA|TRBJ2-7|NA|TRBV9
TGTGCCAGCAGCGTAGGAGCAGGGTTTTTGTACGAGCAGTACTTC
CASSVGAGFLYEQYF
>TRBD2|TRBJ2-5|NA|TRBV25-1
TGTGCCAGCAGTGATAGCGGGGGGGCTATGACCCAGTACTTC
CASSDSGGAMTQYF
>TRBD2|TRBJ2-3|NA|TRBV9
TGTGCCAGCAGCTTACTAGCGGGGGTGGGAGATACGCAGTATTTT
CASSLLAGVGDTQYF
>NA|TRBJ1-1|NA|TRBV19
TGTGCCAGTAGTTCGGGATTGAACACTGAAGCTTTCTTT
CASSSGLNTEAFF
>TRBD1|TRBJ1-5|NA|TRBV19
TGTGCCAGTAGTGGGGACAGGGGGCGAAATCAGCCCCAGCATTTT
CASSGDRGRNQPQHF
>TRBD1|TRBJ2-4|once|TRBV7-6
TGTGCCAGCAGCTCGGGGACAGGGGGCTTGGCCAAAAACATTCAGTACTTC
CASSSGTGGLAKNIQYF
>TRBD1|TRBJ1-2|few|TRBV5-6
TGTGCCAGCAGCGGGGACAGGGGAGCCTATGGCTACACCTTC
CASSGDRGAYGYTF
>NA|TRBJ1-2|NA|TRBV19
TGTGCCAGTACACCCGGGGGGGGCGGATTGTATGGCTACACCTTC
CASTPGGGGLYGYTF
>TRBD2|TRBJ2-5|NA|TRBV5-1
TGCGCCAGCAGCTTGGAAGGACTAGCGATGGAGACCCAGTACTTC
CASSLEGLAMETQYF
>TRBD2|TRBJ2-3|NA|TRBV27
TGTGCCAGCAGTTTATCGAGCGGGGGGGATACGCAGTATTTT
CASSLSSGGDTQYF
>TRBD1|TRBJ1-5|NA|TRBV9
TGTGCCAGCAGCGTGGGACAGCGCAATCAGCCCCAGCATTTT
CASSVGQRNQPQHF
>NA|TRBJ2-3|NA|TRBV4-1
TGCGCCAGCAGCCATGGGACTCGTCCCTTTGCAGATACGCAGTATTTT
CASSHGTRPFADTQYF
>NA|TRBJ1-1|NA|TRBV9
TGTGCCAGCAGCGTAGCGGCTGGGGGGGGAAACACTGAAGCTTTCTTT
CASSVAAGGGNTEAFF
>NA|TRBJ1-2|NA|TRBV13
TGTGCCAGCGGGTCAGTCGGAGTTTATGGCTACACCTTC
CASGSVGVYGYTF
>NA|TRBJ2-4|NA|TRBV6-2/TRBV6-3
TGTGCCAGCAGCCGGAAAGGGGCACTTTTTGGAAACATTCAGTACTTC
CASSRKGALFGNIQYF
>NA|TRBJ2-7|NA|TRBV6-2/TRBV6-3
TGTGCCAGCAGTTTCGGGGGGCACTCCTACGAGCAGTACTTC
CASSFGGHSYEQYF
>NA|TRBJ1-1|NA|TRBV6-1
TGTGCCAGCAGTGAGCATGGGGGGGGGCTTTTGATCACTGAAGCTTTCTTT
CASSEHGGGLLITEAFF
>TRBD1|TRBJ1-1|NA|TRBV5-4
TGTGCCATGCGACGGTCAGGGGGCACTGAAGCTTTCTTT
CAMRRSGGTEAFF
>NA|TRBJ2-2|NA|TRBV7-3
TGTGCCAGCAGACCGGACAGCAACACCGGGGAGCTGTTTTTT
CASRPDSNTGELFF
>TRBD2|TRBJ2-2|NA|TRBV5-1
TGCGCCAGCAGCCCAGGACTAGCGGGGGGATCCGGGGAGCTGTTTTTT
CASSPGLAGGSGELFF
>TRBD1|TRBJ1-2|few|TRBV7-2
TGTGCCAGCAGCTTATGGGGACAGCAACTTTTCAACTATGGCTACACCTTC
CASSLWGQQLFNYGYTF
>TRBD1|TRBJ1-4|NA|TRBV7-9
TGTGCCAGCAGCTTACGACAGGGTAATGAAAAACTGTTTTTT
CASSLRQGNEKLFF
>NA|TRBJ2-1|NA|TRBV9
TGTGCCAGCAGGGGCGGGGGCCCCTACAATGAGCAGTTCTTC
CASRGGGPYNEQFF
>TRBD2|TRBJ2-1|NA|TRBV4-2
TGTGCCAGCAGCCAAGATCTAGCGGGGGATTTGGTTTCATGGGGAGATGAGCAGTTCTTC
CASSQDLAGDLVSWGDEQFF
>TRBD1|TRBJ1-1|NA|TRBV18
TGTGCCAGCTCAAAACGACAGGGGGATGTAGCTTTCTTT
CASSKRQGDVAFF
>TRBD1|TRBJ1-2|NA|TRBV5-1
TGCGCCAGCAGCCCGGACAGGGGTGACTATGGCTACACCTTC
CASSPDRGDYGYTF
>NA|TRBJ2-7|NA|TRBV12-5
TGTGCTAGTGGTTCCAGGGTAAGCGAGCAGTACTTC
CASGSRVSEQYF
>NA|TRBJ2-7|NA|TRBV12-3/TRBV12-4
TGTGCCAGCGCTGGACGGGCTGGGGGGGAGCAGTACTTC
CASAGRAGGEQYF